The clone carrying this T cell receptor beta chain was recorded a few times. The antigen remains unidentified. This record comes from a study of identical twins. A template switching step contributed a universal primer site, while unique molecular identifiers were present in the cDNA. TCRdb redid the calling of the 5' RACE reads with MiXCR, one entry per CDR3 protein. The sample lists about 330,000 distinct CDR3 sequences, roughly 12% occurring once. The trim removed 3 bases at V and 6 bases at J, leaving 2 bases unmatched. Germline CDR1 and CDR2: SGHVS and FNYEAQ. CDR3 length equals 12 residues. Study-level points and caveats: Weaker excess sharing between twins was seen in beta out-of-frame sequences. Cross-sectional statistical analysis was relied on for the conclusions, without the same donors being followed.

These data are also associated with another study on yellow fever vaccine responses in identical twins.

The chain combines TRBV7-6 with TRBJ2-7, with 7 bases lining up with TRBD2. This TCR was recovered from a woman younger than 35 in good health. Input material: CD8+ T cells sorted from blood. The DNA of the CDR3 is TGTGCCAGCAGCTTCCTAGCGGCCGAGCAGTACTTC. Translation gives CASSFLAAEQYF.